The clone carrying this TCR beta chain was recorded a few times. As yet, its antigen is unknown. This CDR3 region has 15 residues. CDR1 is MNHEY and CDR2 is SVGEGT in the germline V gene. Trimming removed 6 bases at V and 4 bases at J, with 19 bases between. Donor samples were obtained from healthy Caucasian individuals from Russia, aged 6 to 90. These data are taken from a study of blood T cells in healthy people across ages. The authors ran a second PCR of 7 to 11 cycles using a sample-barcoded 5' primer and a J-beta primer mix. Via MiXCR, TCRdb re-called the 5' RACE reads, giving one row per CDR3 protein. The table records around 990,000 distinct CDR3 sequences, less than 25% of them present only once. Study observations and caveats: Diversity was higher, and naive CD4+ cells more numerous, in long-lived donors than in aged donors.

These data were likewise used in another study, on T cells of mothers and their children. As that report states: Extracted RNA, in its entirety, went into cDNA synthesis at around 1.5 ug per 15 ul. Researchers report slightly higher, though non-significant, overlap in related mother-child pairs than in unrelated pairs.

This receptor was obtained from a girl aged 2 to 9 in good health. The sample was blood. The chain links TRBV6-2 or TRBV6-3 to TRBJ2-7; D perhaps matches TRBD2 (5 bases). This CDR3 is CASSQPGKKVYEQYF. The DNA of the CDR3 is TGTGCCAGCAGCCAACCGGGAAAAAAAGTTTACGAGCAGTACTTC.